This record looks at one T cell receptor (beta chain) sequence and its context. MiXCR, applied by TCRdb to the 5' RACE reads, yields one record per CDR3 protein. This table has 150,000 to 200,000 distinct CDR3 sequences, under 20% appearing once. The record originates from a study of T-cell memory formation after mild COVID-19. The sequence came from a man aged 18 to 35 who had mild COVID-19 (a few samples of this study predate the infection). Cell type and time point are not known. Sequenced: PBMCs or a T cell subset sorted from them (not recorded which).

CDR3 in DNA: TGTGCCAGCTCAGCTCTTGGGGCGGCTCAAGAGACCCAGTACTTC. Its protein product is CASSALGAAQETQYF. The chain employs TRBV18 and TRBJ2-5; possibly TRBD1 for D (5 bases). CDR1 is KGHSH, CDR2 LQKENI, per germline. The CDR3 totals 15 residues. V lost 5 bases, J lost 2 bases, and 15 bases lay in between.